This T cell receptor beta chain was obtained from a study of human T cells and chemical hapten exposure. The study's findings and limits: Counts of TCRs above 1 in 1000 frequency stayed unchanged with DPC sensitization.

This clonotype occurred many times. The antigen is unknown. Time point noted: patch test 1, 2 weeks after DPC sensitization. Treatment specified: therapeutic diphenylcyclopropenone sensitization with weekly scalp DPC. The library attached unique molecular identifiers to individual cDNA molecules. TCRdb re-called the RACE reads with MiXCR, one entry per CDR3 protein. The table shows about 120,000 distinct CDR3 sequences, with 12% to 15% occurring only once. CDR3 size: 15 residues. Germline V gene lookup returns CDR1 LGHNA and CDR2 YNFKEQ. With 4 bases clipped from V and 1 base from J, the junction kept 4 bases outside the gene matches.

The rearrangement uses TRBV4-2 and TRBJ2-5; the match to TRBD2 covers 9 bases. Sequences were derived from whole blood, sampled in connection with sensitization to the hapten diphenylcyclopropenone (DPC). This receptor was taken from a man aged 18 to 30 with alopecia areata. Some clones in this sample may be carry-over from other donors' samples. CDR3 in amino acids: CASSLGLAAQETQYF. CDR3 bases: TGTGCCAGCAGCCTGGGACTAGCAGCCCAAGAGACCCAGTACTTC.